This is a list of T cell receptor beta chains from one sample in a study of cytomegalovirus exposure and HLA in healthy donors. Clones were sequenced by immunoSEQ multiplex PCR, and TCRdb holds only the in-frame ones, with some missing. The data contain roughly 150,000 clones, 65% to 80% of them singletons. The sample taken for sequencing was PBMCs. The origin of the receptors is a male donor in good health and CMV-seronegative. Both conserved end residues are part of each CDR3. Each record gives: J gene, D gene, clone size, V gene, CDR3 protein, CDR3 DNA. D genes are given only for firm matches. Where a row states a size, it is once, few, many or the class of an expanded clone; other rows omit it.

TRBJ1-5 - - TRBV5-1 CASSLEGGHSNQPQHF TGCGCCAGCAGCTTGGAGGGTGGACATAGCAATCAGCCCCAGCATTTT
TRBJ2-3 - few TRBV5-1 CASSLTGLGTDTQYF TGCGCCAGCAGCTTGACGGGACTCGGCACAGATACGCAGTATTTT
TRBJ1-5 TRBD1 - TRBV19 CASNRDRGNQPQHF TGTGCCAGTAATAGAGACAGGGGCAATCAGCCCCAGCATTTT
TRBJ1-1 - once TRBV6-6 CASRRDTEAFF TGTGCCAGCAGGAGGGACACTGAAGCTTTCTTT
TRBJ1-3 - - TRBV5-4 CASSPEPTGSGNTIYF TGTGCCAGCAGCCCTGAACCGACAGGCTCTGGAAACACCATATATTTT
TRBJ2-7 TRBD1 - TRBV7-9 CSSSLVGQAYEQYF TGTTCCAGCAGCTTGGTCGGACAGGCCTACGAGCAGTACTTC
TRBJ2-1 TRBD1 once TRBV23-1 CASVGNRGQGNEQFF TGCGCCAGCGTCGGGAACAGGGGTCAGGGCAATGAGCAGTTCTTC
TRBJ1-3 - - TRBV19 CASSPGGAGNTIYF TGTGCCAGTAGTCCGGGAGGGGCTGGAAACACCATATATTTT
TRBJ1-6 - - TRBV12-5 CASGLVRGGGAQGSLHF TGTGCTAGTGGTTTGGTAAGGGGTGGTGGCGCCCAGGGGTCCCTCCACTTT
TRBJ1-1 TRBD1 few TRBV5-1 CASSLGTANTEAFF TGCGCCAGCAGCCTGGGGACAGCGAACACTGAAGCTTTCTTT
TRBJ1-6 TRBD1 - TRBV7-8 CASSLVAGGDSPLHF TGTGCCAGCAGCTTAGTGGCAGGGGGTGATTCACCCCTCCACTTT
TRBJ1-2 - - TRBV19 CASSIVAGRGNYGYTF TGTGCCAGTAGTATTGTGGCCGGCCGGGGGAACTATGGCTACACCTTC
TRBJ2-7 TRBD2 - TRBV15 CATSPTTSSSYEQYF TGTGCCACCAGCCCGACGACTAGCTCCTCCTACGAGCAGTACTTC
TRBJ1-2 TRBD1 - TRBV6-5 CASRRQGNYGYTF TGTGCCAGCAGGCGACAGGGAAACTATGGCTACACCTTC
TRBJ1-2 TRBD1 few TRBV19 CASSDRGRNGYTF TGTGCCAGTTCCGACAGGGGGCGAAATGGCTACACCTTC
TRBJ2-7 TRBD1 - TRBV6-1 CASRIPGGYYEQYF TGTGCCAGCCGTATCCCAGGGGGCTACTACGAGCAGTACTTC
TRBJ2-1 - - TRBV30 CAWGKETGSNEQFF TGTGCCTGGGGAAAAGAGACAGGAAGCAATGAGCAGTTCTTC
TRBJ2-3 TRBD1 once TRBV7-2 CASSLRDRAQAQYF TGTGCCAGCAGCTTACGGGACAGGGCTCAGGCGCAGTATTTT
TRBJ2-1 TRBD2 few TRBV6-5 CASSYTSSGEYNEQFF TGTGCCAGCAGTTATACGAGTAGCGGGGAATACAATGAGCAGTTCTTC
TRBJ2-1 TRBD2 - TRBV11-3 CASSRNSGTYNEQFF TGTGCCAGCAGCCGTAATAGCGGGACCTACAATGAGCAGTTCTTC
TRBJ2-5 TRBD2 - TRBV2 CASRETSGSRGETQYF TGTGCCAGCAGGGAGACTAGCGGGAGTAGGGGAGAGACCCAGTACTTC
TRBJ1-2 TRBD1 - TRBV12-5 CASGRGGQGYTF TGTGCTAGTGGTCGAGGGGGCCAGGGCTACACCTTC
TRBJ2-7 TRBD2 - TRBV18 CASSQTSGGFYEQYF TGTGCCAGCTCACAGACTAGCGGGGGTTTCTACGAGCAGTACTTC
TRBJ2-3 TRBD2 - TRBV6-1 CASRERGRTDTQYF TGTGCCAGCAGGGAGCGGGGACGCACAGATACGCAGTATTTT
TRBJ2-7 - - TRBV5-1 CASSLGRRYEQYF TGCGCCAGCAGCCTGGGTCGCAGGTACGAGCAGTACTTC
TRBJ2-3 - few TRBV7-2 CASSSLGGGDTQYF TGTGCCAGCAGCTCTCTGGGGGGTGGAGATACGCAGTATTTT
TRBJ1-3 - - TRBV7-2 CASSSVSGNTIYF TGTGCCAGCAGCTCTGTCTCTGGAAACACCATATATTTT
TRBJ2-1 TRBD1 - TRBV4-3 CASSTRQGDYNEQFF TGCGCCAGCAGTACTAGACAGGGGGATTACAATGAGCAGTTCTTC
TRBJ2-7 TRBD2 - TRBV28 CASSAGDFSREQYF TGTGCCAGCAGTGCGGGAGACTTCAGTCGTGAGCAGTACTTC
TRBJ1-1 - - TRBV18 CASSPSGGLNTEAFF TGTGCCAGCTCACCATCGGGGGGGTTGAACACTGAAGCTTTCTTT
TRBJ2-7 TRBD2 - TRBV11-2 CASREGGDYEQYF TGTGCCAGTAGGGAGGGAGGGGACTACGAGCAGTACTTC
TRBJ2-6 TRBD1 - TRBV7-2 CASSSGGTGANVLTF TGTGCCAGCAGCTCAGGGGGTACCGGGGCCAATGTCCTGACTTTC
TRBJ2-4 TRBD1 - TRBV25-1 CASSESGTGVAKNIQYF TGTGCCAGCAGTGAATCCGGGACAGGAGTAGCCAAAAACATTCAGTACTTC
TRBJ2-3 TRBD2 - TRBV6-5 CASRRLAGSTDTQYF TGTGCCAGCAGACGACTAGCGGGGTCCACAGATACGCAGTATTTT
TRBJ2-7 TRBD2 - TRBV6-1 CASSEAQASGGAKQYF TGTGCCAGCAGTGAAGCGCAGGCTAGCGGGGGGGCGAAGCAGTACTTC
TRBJ2-1 TRBD2 - TRBV5-1 CASSLALGLAGLESYNEQFF TGCGCCAGCAGCTTGGCTCTGGGACTAGCGGGTTTAGAGTCCTACAATGAGCAGTTCTTC
TRBJ2-7 TRBD2 - TRBV19 CASSPRRGGDYEQYF TGTGCCAGTAGTCCGCGCCGGGGAGGGGACTACGAGCAGTACTTC
TRBJ1-2 - - TRBV5-6 CASSLGELYGYTF TGTGCCAGCAGCTTGGGCGAGCTGTATGGCTACACCTTC
TRBJ2-5 TRBD2 - TRBV19 CASNRGGLETQYF TGTGCCAGCAACCGGGGGGGCCTAGAGACCCAGTACTTC
TRBJ1-3 - - TRBV5-1 CASSLGGGPAGSGNTIYF TGCGCCAGCAGCTTGGGAGGTGGTCCCGCTGGATCTGGAAACACCATATATTTT
TRBJ2-2 TRBD2 - TRBV7-8 CASSLSTSGSPGELFF TGTGCCAGCAGCTTATCAACTAGCGGGAGCCCCGGGGAGCTGTTTTTT
TRBJ2-2 - - TRBV27 CASSLRTEGGELFF TGTGCCAGCAGTTTAAGGACAGAGGGCGGGGAGCTGTTTTTT
TRBJ2-5 - - TRBV27 CASSFGGETQYF TGTGCCAGCAGTTTCGGGGGAGAGACCCAGTACTTC
TRBJ1-3 - - TRBV10-3 CAIHSYGNTIYF TGTGCCATCCACTCGTACGGAAACACCATATATTTT
TRBJ2-5 TRBD2 - TRBV7-2 CASSLIAGHETQYF TGTGCCAGCAGCTTAATAGCGGGGCACGAGACCCAGTACTTC
TRBJ2-1 - few TRBV15 CATSRELTVSSYNEQFF TGTGCCACCAGCAGAGAACTTACAGTGAGCTCCTACAATGAGCAGTTCTTC
TRBJ2-3 TRBD2 - TRBV5-4 CASSFPDLSGSGQYF TGTGCCAGCAGCTTCCCGGACCTAAGCGGGAGCGGGCAGTATTTT
TRBJ2-3 TRBD2 - TRBV6-4 CASSDSSGGANTDTQYF TGTGCCAGCAGTGACTCATCGGGGGGGGCCAACACAGATACGCAGTATTTT